This T cell receptor (beta chain) originates from a study of HIV-infected patients and healthy controls. This CDR3 region has 15 residues. In germline, CDR1 is ENHRY, CDR2 SYGVKD. The trim removed 2 bases at V and 13 bases at J, leaving 12 bases unmatched. Roughly three months, about 14 weeks, into antiretroviral therapy, follow-up blood was collected. All unsorted peripheral T cells were captured because whole blood was used without fractionation. This clonotype came up a few times. Alpha and beta constant-region primers primed reverse transcription of about 470 ng RNA. Using multiplexing indices, alpha and beta chain libraries were generated apart by chain-specific third strand synthesis. From the 5' RACE reads, TCRdb called clonotypes with MiXCR, one entry per CDR3 protein. Among about 9,000 distinct CDR3 sequences listed, 8% to 9.5% were seen once.

This chain joins TRBV10-3 and TRBJ2-1; 9 bases match TRBD2. Here the sequenced sample was blood, taken during antiretroviral therapy. The source is an adult with HIV infection. The CDR3 here is CAISEAAGGNAIQFF. The CDR3 coding sequence is TGTGCCATCAGTGAGGCAGCGGGGGGAAATGCGATTCAGTTCTTC.